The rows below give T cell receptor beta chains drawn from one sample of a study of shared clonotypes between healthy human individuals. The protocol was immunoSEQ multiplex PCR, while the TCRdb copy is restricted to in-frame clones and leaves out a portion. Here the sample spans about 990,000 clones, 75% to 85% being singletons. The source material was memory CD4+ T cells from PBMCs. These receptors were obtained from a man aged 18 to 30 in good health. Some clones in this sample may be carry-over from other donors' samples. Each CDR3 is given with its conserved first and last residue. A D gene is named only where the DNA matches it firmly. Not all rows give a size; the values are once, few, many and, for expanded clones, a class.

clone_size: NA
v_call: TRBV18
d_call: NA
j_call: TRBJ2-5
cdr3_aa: CASSLQGLQETQYF
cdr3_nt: TGTGCCAGCTCACTACAGGGACTACAAGAGACCCAGTACTTC

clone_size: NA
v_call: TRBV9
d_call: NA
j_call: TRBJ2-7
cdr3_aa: CASSRADGYEQYF
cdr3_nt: TGTGCCAGCAGCCGGGCTGACGGCTACGAGCAGTACTTC

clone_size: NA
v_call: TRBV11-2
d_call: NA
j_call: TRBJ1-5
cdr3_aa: CASSLFSNQPQHF
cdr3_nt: TGTGCCAGCAGCTTATTTAGCAATCAGCCCCAGCATTTT

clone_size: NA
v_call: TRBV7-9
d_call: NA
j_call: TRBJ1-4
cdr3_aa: CACQTRNEKLFF
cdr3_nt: TGTGCCTGCCAGACGAGGAATGAAAAACTGTTTTTT

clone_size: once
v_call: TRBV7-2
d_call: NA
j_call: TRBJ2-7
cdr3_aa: CASSLIYRAGYEQYF
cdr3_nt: TGTGCCAGCAGCTTAATATACAGAGCGGGCTACGAGCAGTACTTC

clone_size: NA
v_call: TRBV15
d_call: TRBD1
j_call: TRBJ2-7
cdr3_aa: CATSRAITGGPGFYEQYF
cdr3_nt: TGTGCCACCAGCAGGGCTATAACAGGGGGCCCTGGGTTTTACGAGCAGTACTTC

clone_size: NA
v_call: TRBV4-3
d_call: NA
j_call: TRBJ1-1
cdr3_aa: CASSHSGGRGNTEAFF
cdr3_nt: TGCGCCAGCAGCCATAGTGGGGGGAGAGGGAACACTGAAGCTTTCTTT

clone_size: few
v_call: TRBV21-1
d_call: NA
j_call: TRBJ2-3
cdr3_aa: CAAGLARAHFGDTQYF
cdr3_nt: TGTGCCGCGGGACTAGCGAGAGCCCATTTCGGGGATACGCAGTATTTT

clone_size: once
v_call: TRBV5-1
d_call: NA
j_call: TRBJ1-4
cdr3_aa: CASSLGVWVTQMGEKLFF
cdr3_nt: TGCGCCAGCAGCTTGGGTGTGTGGGTAACGCAGATGGGTGAAAAACTGTTTTTT

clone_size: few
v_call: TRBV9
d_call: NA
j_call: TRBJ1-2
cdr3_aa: CASSVEFGGGYTF
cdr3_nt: TGTGCCAGCAGCGTAGAATTCGGTGGTGGCTACACCTTC